A single TCR beta chain is shown here with its context. Its antigen is as yet unknown. These data belong to a study of cytomegalovirus exposure and HLA in healthy donors. Vbeta (60) and Jbeta (13) primers were used in the PCR. Measured with immunoSEQ multiplex PCR; TCRdb has only the in-frame clones, and not every one. The sample consists of 100,000 to 150,000 clones, more than 15% of them appearing once. Overall study results and limits: 164 TCR beta chains were listed as cytomegalovirus-associated.

CDR1 SGHDT and CDR2 YYEEEE come from the germline V gene. Trimming removed 4 bases from V and 7 bases from J; junction bases left unmatched: 7. This CDR3 has 14 residues. This chain connects TRBV5-6 to TRBJ1-4; the match to TRBD1 covers 7 bases. This TCR derives from a female donor in good health and CMV-seropositive. The sequenced material came from PBMCs. CDR3 sequence: CASSPQGFGEKLFF. DNA of the CDR3: TGTGCCAGCAGCCCACAGGGGTTTGGTGAAAAACTGTTTTTT.